One and the same sample provided the 27 T cell receptor beta chains below, sequenced in a study of cytomegalovirus exposure and HLA in healthy donors. The PCR employed 60 Vbeta primers together with 13 Jbeta primers. Sequencing used immunoSEQ multiplex PCR; TCRdb keeps in-frame clones, though not all of them. The sample contains about 140,000 clones, roughly 80% of which appear only once. Specimen: PBMCs. These receptors originate from a middle-aged man in good health and CMV-seropositive.

This clone was observed once. V gene TRBV5-4 combines with J gene TRBJ2-7; 9 bases are a match to TRBD1. Germline V gene sequence: CDR1 SGHNT, CDR2 YYREEE (reference sequence). This CDR3 is 15 amino acids long. V was clipped by 0 bases and J by 2 bases; unmatched bases: 3. Written as DNA, the CDR3 is TGTGCCAGCAGCTTGGCCGGGACAGGGACCTACGAGCAGTACTTC. Translation gives CASSLAGTGTYEQYF.

The V call is TRBV28, the J call TRBJ2-6; D may be TRBD2 (7 bases). V lost 5 bases and J lost 0, with 17 bases in between. The CDR3 loop spans 18 amino acids. Looked up from germline, CDR1 is MDHEN and CDR2 is SYDVKM. Here the CDR3 reads CASSPHGGLGSGANVLTF. Here the CDR3 DNA reads TGTGCCAGCAGTCCGCACGGGGGGCTAGGCTCTGGGGCCAACGTCCTGACTTTC.

The CDR3 DNA reads TGTGCCAGCAGTTCGACTAGGTTGGGGCAGTACTTC. Amino acids: CASSSTRLGQYF. This chain links TRBV27 with TRBJ2-7; a weak D match, TRBD2 (6 bases). This CDR3 contains 12 residues. Germline values: CDR1 MNHEY, CDR2 SMNVEV (reference sequence). Trimming shortened V by 4 bases and J by 9 bases, and 13 bases separated the two germline ends.

In DNA form, the CDR3 reads TGTGCCAGCACGACTGGGGACAGCTCCTACGAGCAGTACTTC. It codes for CASTTGDSSYEQYF. This sequence joins TRBV9 and TRBJ2-7, with 7 positions matching TRBD1. Germline loops: CDR1 SGDLS, CDR2 YYNGEE. V was pared by 6 bases and J by 0 bases, with 6 bases of the junction left unmatched. The CDR3 consists of 14 residues.

This clone was picked up a small number of times. The chain has TRBV11-3 and TRBJ2-1, with 10 bases matching TRBD2. V dropped 5 bases and J dropped 8; count of bases not matched to a gene: 15. There are 17 residues in the CDR3. Germline V gene sequence: CDR1 SGHNT, CDR2 YENEEA. CDR3 sequence (DNA): TGTGCCAGCAGCGCCCACTCTCGGGCTAGCGGGAGCTATGAGCAGTTCTTC. Amino acids: CASSAHSRASGSYEQFF.

This clone showed up just a few times. This chain connects TRBV5-8 to TRBJ1-2, with D perhaps TRBD1 (5 bases). V lost 4 bases, J lost 5 bases, and 12 bases lay in between. Germline-derived CDR1 and CDR2 are SGHTS and YDEGEE. This CDR3 comprises 13 residues. As DNA, the CDR3 is TGTGCCAGCAGCCCGGGGGGTGGTTATGGCTACACCTTC. This gives the protein CASSPGGGYGYTF.

The genes are TRBV29-1 and TRBJ1-4, with TRBD1 matching 7 bases. Trimming removed 5 bases from V and 6 bases from J; junction bases left unmatched: 6. The germline V gene encodes CDR1 SQVTM and CDR2 ANQGSEA. This CDR3 is 13 amino acids long. DNA for the CDR3: TGCAGCGTTCTGGGTCAGGGGGATGAAAAACTGTTTTTT. Translating gives CSVLGQGDEKLFF.

This sequence joins TRBV9 and TRBJ2-1, with 9 bases that match TRBD2. Trimming at V came to 2 bases and at J to 8 bases, leaving 11 bases not matched to a gene. CDR1 is SGDLS, CDR2 YYNGEE, per germline. The CDR3 consists of 16 residues. The CDR3 bases are TGTGCCAGCAGCGTGGAGGCGGGAGGGCCTTGGGATGAGCAGTTCTTC. This encodes CASSVEAGGPWDEQFF.

The V call is TRBV19, the J call TRBJ2-3; TRBD1 is a possible D gene (5 bases). The ends were cut back, 5 bases at V and 1 base at J, with 10 bases in the middle. CDR3 length equals 14 residues. Germline-derived CDR1 and CDR2 are LNHDA and SQIVND (reference sequence). DNA for the CDR3: TGTGCCAGTAGTGATAGGGGTGGCACAGATACGCAGTATTTT. It translates to CASSDRGGTDTQYF.

The chain recombines TRBV2 with TRBJ2-3, with D perhaps TRBD2 (5 bases). V dropped 3 bases and J dropped 9 bases, with 10 bases sitting between them. The CDR3 spans 12 residues. CDR1 and CDR2 from the germline V gene are SNHLY and FYNNEI. The CDR3 nucleotides read TGTGCCAGCAGTGATTTAGAGCGGACGCAGTATTTT. Amino acid sequence: CASSDLERTQYF.

V is TRBV6-5 and J is TRBJ2-1, with a weak D call TRBD2 (6 bases). Germline V gene data show CDR1 as MNHEY and CDR2 as SVGAGI. This CDR3 region has 15 residues. Written as DNA, the CDR3 is TGTGCTGCCGGGACTCCTACTCGAGGGTACAATGAGCAGTTCTTC. Its protein is CAAGTPTRGYNEQFF.

The CDR3 protein is CASSEDGTGVRMAEAFF. The DNA for the CDR3 is TGTGCCAGCAGTGAAGACGGGACAGGGGTCCGTATGGCTGAAGCTTTCTTT. V usage is TRBV2 and J usage is TRBJ1-1; TRBD1 matches 10 bases. The CDR3 is 17 amino acids. Germline trimming cut 1 base from V and 6 bases from J; bases unmatched to any gene: 11. Germline loops: CDR1 SNHLY, CDR2 FYNNEI.

The chain employs TRBV28 and TRBJ2-7; no reliable D call. V was clipped by 5 bases and J by 4 bases, with 9 bases between them. CDR1 and CDR2 from the germline V gene are MDHEN and SYDVKM. The length of the CDR3 is 12 residues. The CDR3 reads CASSPPEYEQYF. The CDR3 nucleotides read TGTGCCAGCAGTCCCCCAGAATACGAGCAGTACTTC.

The chain has TRBV19 and TRBJ2-7; perhaps TRBD1 as D (5 bases). CDR3 size: 13 residues. With 6 bases removed from V and 3 bases from J, the gap between germline ends came to 12 bases. In germline, CDR1 is LNHDA, CDR2 SQIVND (reference sequence). CDR3 protein: CASSRTQGYEQYF. The CDR3 bases are TGTGCCAGTAGCAGGACCCAGGGCTACGAGCAGTACTTC.

This rearrangement joins TRBV29-1 to TRBJ2-7, with D possibly TRBD2 on 6 matching bases. Trimming cost V 1 base and J 0 bases, with 7 bases left between them. The germline gives CDR1 SQVTM, CDR2 ANQGSEA. The CDR3 is 13 amino acids. CDR3: CSVEVGSSYEQYF. The CDR3 DNA follows: TGCAGCGTTGAAGTCGGGAGCTCCTACGAGCAGTACTTC.

This chain links TRBV7-6 with TRBJ2-1; 8 nucleotides agree with TRBD1. V gave up 0 bases and J gave up 9 bases; unmatched junction bases: 13. Germline CDR1 SGHVS, CDR2 FNYEAQ. The CDR3 sequence is 17 residues long. In DNA form, the CDR3 reads TGTGCCAGCAGCTTAGCTCTCAGGGGGCCCCTTGTCACTGAGCAGTTCTTC. Translating gives CASSLALRGPLVTEQFF. The full variable domain, rest sourced from reference TRBV7-6 and TRBJ2-1, is GAGVSQSPRYKVTKRGQDVALRCDPISGHVSLYWYRQALGQGPEFLTYFNYEAQQDKSGLPNDRFSAERPEGSISTLTIQRTEQRDSAMYRCASSLALRGPLVTEQFFGPGTRLTVL.

This chain joins TRBV27 and TRBJ2-7, with 10 bases fitting TRBD1. The CDR3 is made up of 14 amino acids. The ends lost 3 bases at V and 4 bases at J; junction bases unmatched: 3. From germline, CDR1 is MNHEY and CDR2 SMNVEV (reference sequence). This CDR3 reads CASSLGQGSYEQYF. The CDR3 DNA is TGTGCCAGCAGTTTGGGACAGGGGTCTTACGAGCAGTACTTC.

This clone was seen only a few times. DNA of the CDR3: TGCGCCAGCAGCCCCCGGGGGGCGACTAACTATGGCTACACCTTC. It is translated as CASSPRGATNYGYTF. V gene TRBV5-1 combines with J gene TRBJ1-2; D may be TRBD1 (6 bases). Trimming took 4 bases from V and 0 from J, leaving 13 bases between them. Germline CDR1 SGHRS, CDR2 YFSETQ. CDR3 length: 15 residues.

The chain links TRBV6-4 to TRBJ2-7; D might be TRBD1 (5 bases). The CDR3 has 13 amino acids. The V and J ends lost 1 base and 6 bases respectively, with 10 bases between them. CDR1 is MRHNA and CDR2 is SNTAGT in the germline V gene. CDR3 DNA sequence: TGTGCCAGCAGTGACTTTCAGGGTGGCGAGCAGTACTTC. It yields the protein CASSDFQGGEQYF.

This chain connects TRBV7-2 to TRBJ2-3, with 15 nucleotides matching TRBD2. The CDR3 covers 17 residues. With V trimmed by 5 bases and J by 2 bases, 5 bases remained unmatched. Germline V lookup: CDR1 SGHTA, CDR2 FQGNSA. This CDR3 reads CASSHRTSGRATDTQYF. For the CDR3, the DNA is TGTGCCAGCAGCCACCGGACTAGCGGGAGGGCCACAGATACGCAGTATTTT.

The rearrangement joins TRBV12-5 to TRBJ2-7; 8 nucleotides line up with TRBD1. This CDR3 is built from 14 residues. Unmatched junction bases numbered 5, after V lost 5 bases and J lost 2 bases. The germline V gene has CDR1 LGHNT and CDR2 FRNRAP. The CDR3 DNA follows: TGTGCTAGTGGTGTGACAGGGGCTCCCTACGAGCAGTACTTC. Amino acid sequence: CASGVTGAPYEQYF.

J is TRBJ1-1 and V is TRBV10-3, with 9 nucleotides matching TRBD1. The CDR3 has 14 amino acids. Germline CDR1 is ENHRY and CDR2 is SYGVKD. V shed 6 bases and J 4 bases; nucleotides not matched to a gene: 6. CDR3 in amino acids: CAISRDRAPTEAFF. DNA of the CDR3: TGTGCCATCAGCCGGGACAGGGCGCCCACTGAAGCTTTCTTT.

V and J are TRBV9 and TRBJ2-7; TRBD2 aligns across 12 bases. After removal of 0 bases from V and 3 bases from J, the junction contained 16 bases not matched to a gene. The CDR3 extends over 20 amino acids. CDR1 and CDR2 from the germline V gene are SGDLS and YYNGEE. The CDR3 reads CASSVATRGILAGGNYEQYF. The CDR3 DNA is TGTGCCAGCAGCGTAGCTACCCGAGGCATACTAGCGGGGGGTAACTACGAGCAGTACTTC.

This chain links TRBV6-5 with TRBJ2-7, with 7 nucleotides matching TRBD1. The CDR3 totals 14 residues. The V segment lost 4 bases and the J segment 0 bases; nucleotides outside the gene matches: 3. CDR1 and CDR2 from the germline V gene are MNHEY and SVGAGI. The DNA of the CDR3 is TGTGCCAGCAGTTTCCGGGACAGCTCCTACGAGCAGTACTTC. This sequence encodes CASSFRDSSYEQYF.

The gene calls are TRBV28 and TRBJ1-6; TRBD1 matches at 8 bases. The CDR3 spans 16 residues. V lost 5 bases, J lost 13 bases, and 16 bases stayed unmatched. Germline loops: CDR1 MDHEN, CDR2 SYDVKM. CDR3 residues: CASSLDTTGVVRPLHF. In nucleotides, the CDR3 is TGTGCCAGCAGTCTCGATACGACAGGGGTTGTTCGTCCCCTCCACTTT.

The chain has TRBV18 and TRBJ2-7; 8 positions agree with TRBD1. This CDR3 region has 14 residues. Germline CDR1 and CDR2: KGHSH and LQKENI. Trimming cost V 4 bases and J 2 bases; bases outside gene matches: 4. In DNA form, the CDR3 reads TGTGCCAGCTCACAGGGACAGGACCCCTACGAGCAGTACTTC. Translating it yields CASSQGQDPYEQYF.

The chain is built from TRBV25-1 and TRBJ2-7; D possibly corresponds to TRBD1 (5 bases). V gave up 8 bases and J gave up 0 bases, with 11 bases separating them. This CDR3 contains 13 residues. Germline assignment: CDR1 MGHDK and CDR2 SYGVNS. The CDR3 reads CASQTDTSYEQYF. The CDR3 nucleotides read TGTGCCAGCCAGACAGATACCTCCTACGAGCAGTACTTC.